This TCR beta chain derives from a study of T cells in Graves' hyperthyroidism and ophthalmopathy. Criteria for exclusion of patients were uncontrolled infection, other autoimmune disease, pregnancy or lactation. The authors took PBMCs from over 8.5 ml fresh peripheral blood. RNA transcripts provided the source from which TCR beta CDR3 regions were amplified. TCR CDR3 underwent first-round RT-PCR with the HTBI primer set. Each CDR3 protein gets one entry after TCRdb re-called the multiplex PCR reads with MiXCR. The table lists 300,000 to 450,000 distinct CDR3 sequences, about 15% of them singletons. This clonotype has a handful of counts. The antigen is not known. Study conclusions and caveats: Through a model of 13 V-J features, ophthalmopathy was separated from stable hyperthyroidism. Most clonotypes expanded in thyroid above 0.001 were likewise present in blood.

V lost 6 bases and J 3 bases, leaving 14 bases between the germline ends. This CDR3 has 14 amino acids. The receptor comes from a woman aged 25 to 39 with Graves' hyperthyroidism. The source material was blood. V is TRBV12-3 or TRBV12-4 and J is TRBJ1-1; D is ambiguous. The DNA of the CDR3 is TGTGCCAGCAGCTCCAAAGGGCCCTACACTGAAGCTTTCTTT. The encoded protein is CASSSKGPYTEAFF.